The rows below give T cell receptor beta chains drawn from one sample of a study of blood T cells in healthy people across ages. One entry per CDR3 protein, called by TCRdb with MiXCR from the 5' RACE reads. The data contain hundreds of thousands of distinct CDR3 sequences, less than 35% of them seen just once; the ten biggest clones take up 17%. Specimen: blood. The receptors originated from a woman older than 75 in good health. CDR3s include the opening cysteine and the closing phenylalanine or tryptophan. Each record gives: clone size, V gene, J gene, D gene, CDR3 protein. A D gene is named only where the DNA matches it firmly. Where a row states a size, it is once, few, many or the class of an expanded clone; other rows omit it.

>NA|TRBV7-8|TRBJ2-1|TRBD2
CASSPQTSGFYNEQFF
>many|TRBV4-3|TRBJ2-1|TRBD2
CASSQGEVLAGNEQFF
>many|TRBV5-6|TRBJ2-6|NA
CASSTGGQLSGANVLTF
>few|TRBV6-5|TRBJ2-2|TRBD1
CASRSPGTGNTGELFF
>many|TRBV5-5|TRBJ1-2|NA
CASSIGQTSGAYGYTF
>many|TRBV6-1|TRBJ2-3|NA
CASSGAGRTDTQYF
>NA|TRBV12-3/TRBV12-4|TRBJ2-7|TRBD2
CASSSGTRLTEQYF
>NA|TRBV28|TRBJ2-1|NA
CASSHPRSGPLGIEQLF
>many|TRBV7-2|TRBJ2-3|NA
CASSLGLIDTQYF
>many|TRBV28|TRBJ2-7|NA
CASRLDTVYEQYF
>NA|TRBV5-1|TRBJ2-7|TRBD1
CASSFGVSGTVTYEQYF
>few|TRBV27|TRBJ1-2|NA
CASSSQINYGYTF
>NA|TRBV30|TRBJ1-4|NA
CAWSPTGKGEKLFF
>once|TRBV2|TRBJ1-5|TRBD1
CTSRSGQLQGRPQHF
>many|TRBV4-3|TRBJ2-3|NA
CASSQRAPTNPGSTDTQYF
>many|TRBV3-1|TRBJ2-1|NA
CASSQGNNEQFF
>many|TRBV20-1|TRBJ1-5|NA
CSARAEQGYQPQHF
>many|TRBV4-3|TRBJ2-5|NA
CASSQEISRETQYF
>many|TRBV20-1|TRBJ2-1|NA
CSARLVPNEQFF
>many|TRBV4-3|TRBJ2-3|TRBD2
CASSQELSRGADTQYF
>many|TRBV7-9|TRBJ2-6|TRBD2
CSSSTSRTRKSGANVLTF